These 32 T cell receptor beta chains originate from one sample sequenced in a study of blood T cells in healthy people across ages. PCR was performed a second time for about 7 to 11 cycles using a sample-barcoded 5' primer and a J-beta primer mix. TCRdb ran MiXCR on the 5' RACE reads and lists one entry per CDR3 protein. Found here are 650,000 to 1,000,000 distinct CDR3 sequences, around 36% of them singletons; the top ten hold over 10%. Source material: blood. The receptors were sampled from a man younger than 30 in good health.

The chain recombines TRBV27 with TRBJ2-7, with D unresolved. Germline V gene data show CDR1 as MNHEY and CDR2 as SMNVEV (reference sequence). The CDR3 is made up of 13 amino acids. Trimming left V 0 bases short and J 3 bases short, with 6 bases between. The CDR3: CASSLSVDYEQYF. The CDR3, as DNA: TGTGCCAGCAGTTTATCGGTAGACTACGAGCAGTACTTC.

The chain recombines TRBV12-3 or TRBV12-4 with TRBJ2-3, with D perhaps matching TRBD2 (5 bases). V lost 8 bases, J lost 4 bases, and 10 bases lay in between. The CDR3 is 12 residues long. This CDR3 reads CASRRESDTQYF. The CDR3 nucleotides are TGTGCCAGCCGTAGGGAGTCAGATACGCAGTATTTT.

This clonotype was seen more than once but under ten times. V and J are TRBV29-1 and TRBJ1-3; unclear D gene. The length of the CDR3 is 14 residues. CDR1 and CDR2 from the germline V gene are SQVTM and ANQGSEA. The germline V and J ends were trimmed by 3 bases and 0 bases, with 9 bases remaining between them. The chain's CDR3 is CSVERLNSGNTIYF. CDR3 DNA: TGCAGCGTTGAGAGACTTAACTCTGGAAACACCATATATTTT.

The chain has TRBV12-3 or TRBV12-4 and TRBJ2-5, with 12 bases matching TRBD2. The closer fit of TRBJ2-7 to the DNA end suggests the J call may be wrong. The length of the CDR3 is 14 residues. CDR3 in amino acids: CASSLAGGWREQYF. DNA for the CDR3: TGTGCCAGCAGCCTAGCGGGGGGGTGGCGCGAGCAGTACTTC.

V gene TRBV15 combines with J gene TRBJ1-2; D gene ambiguous. The CDR3 is made up of 15 amino acids. Deletions cut 3 bases from V and 4 bases from J, with 15 bases between. Per germline, CDR1 LNHNV and CDR2 YYDKDF (reference sequence). The CDR3 sequence: CATSSLAGLLYGYTF. The CDR3 DNA reads TGTGCCACCAGCAGCCTGGCGGGCCTTCTCTATGGCTACACCTTC.

This clonotype was counted ten times or more. The chain carries TRBV12-3 or TRBV12-4 and TRBJ2-7; 7 bases are shared with TRBD1. V was clipped by 5 bases and J by 9 bases; unmatched bases: 7. The CDR3 is 12 amino acids. This CDR3 is CASSETGTAQYF. CDR3 in DNA: TGTGCCAGCAGTGAGACAGGGACGGCGCAGTACTTC.

The CDR3: CSVKEAGSTYNEQFF. The CDR3 nucleotides are TGCAGCGTCAAAGAAGCGGGGAGCACCTACAATGAGCAGTTCTTC. The chain uses TRBV29-1 and TRBJ2-1; 7 positions agree with TRBD2. The germline V gene encodes CDR1 SQVTM and CDR2 ANQGSEA. The CDR3 totals 15 residues. The V and J ends lost 6 bases and 2 bases, in that order; junction bases with no gene match: 10.

This sequence joins TRBV4-3 and TRBJ2-3; D call uncertain. Trimming removed 0 bases at V and 6 bases at J, with 16 bases between. CDR3 length: 16 residues. Per the germline V gene, CDR1 is LGHNA and CDR2 is YSLEER. The CDR3 coding sequence is TGCGCCAGCAGCCAAGATTCGGGCGGCAATGGGGATACGCAGTATTTT. It codes for CASSQDSGGNGDTQYF.

Details on this clonotype: One junction end does not reproduce the germline sequence, and a read error may be involved. The chain carries TRBV10-3 and TRBJ2-1; the D gene is possibly TRBD2 (6 bases). The CDR3 is 19 amino acids. Germline loops: CDR1 ENHRY, CDR2 SYGVKD. The CDR3 protein is CTISETWAGPTTSYNEQFF. Written as DNA, the CDR3 is TGTACCATCAGTGAAACTTGGGCGGGGCCTACTACATCCTACAATGAGCAGTTCTTC.

This clonotype was observed a handful of times. The J gene is TRBJ2-7, the V gene TRBV7-9; no definite D call. CDR1 is SEHNR and CDR2 is FQNEAQ in the germline V gene (reference sequence). Trimming cost V 1 base and J 1 base, with 11 bases left between them. This CDR3 contains 15 residues. The DNA for the CDR3 is TGTGCCAGCAGCTTAGGGGCAAGCATATCCTACGAGCAGTACTTC. Protein product: CASSLGASISYEQYF.

With regard to this clonotype: One end of the junction fails to match germline, which may point to a read error. V usage is TRBV12-3 or TRBV12-4 and J usage is TRBJ2-3; 11 nucleotides align to TRBD2. The CDR3 runs 15 residues. The CDR3 sequence is CAGSSRGLAADTQCF. Written as DNA, the CDR3 is TGTGCCGGCAGTTCTCGGGGACTAGCGGCAGATACGCAGTGTTTT.

The CDR3 nucleotides are TGCAGCGTTTCGGCGACAGGAGACAACACTGAAGCTTTCTTT. It yields the protein CSVSATGDNTEAFF. J is TRBJ1-1 and V is TRBV29-1, with a possible D match to TRBD1 (6 bases). Trimming left V 5 bases short and J 2 bases short, with 15 bases between. The CDR3 spans 14 residues. CDR1 SQVTM and CDR2 ANQGSEA come from the germline V gene.

This clonotype has more than one count but fewer than ten. V usage is TRBV29-1 and J usage is TRBJ1-2; D is unresolved. Germline CDR1 is SQVTM and CDR2 is ANQGSEA. The CDR3 has 13 amino acids. The V end was cut by 3 bases, the J end by 4 bases, with 12 bases between. The CDR3 region is CSVDYGGSYGYTF. For the CDR3, the DNA is TGCAGCGTTGATTATGGAGGGAGCTATGGCTACACCTTC.

The rearrangement links TRBV2 to TRBJ2-1, with D maybe TRBD1 (5 bases). The CDR3 consists of 14 residues. Trimming took off 7 bases at V and 8 bases at J, with 18 bases between the two ends. CDR1 SNHLY and CDR2 FYNNEI come from the germline V gene. The CDR3 sequence: CASMAAPGRHEQFF. CDR3 sequence (DNA): TGTGCCAGCATGGCTGCTCCAGGGCGTCATGAGCAGTTCTTC. Drawing the rest from reference TRBV2 and TRBJ2-1, the complete variable domain is EPEVTQTPSHQVTQMGQEVILRCVPISNHLYFYWYRQILGQKVEFLVSFYNNEISEKSEIFDDQFSVERPDGSNFTLKIRSTKLEDSAMYFCASMAAPGRHEQFFGPGTRLTVL.

The chain couples TRBV7-9 to TRBJ1-2, with TRBD1 matching 7 bases. This CDR3 spans 14 amino acids. V lost 4 bases, J lost 3 bases, and 5 bases stayed unmatched. CDR1 and CDR2 (germline): SEHNR, FQNEAQ (reference sequence). This CDR3 reads CASSSGTAYYGYTF. The CDR3 coding sequence is TGTGCCAGCAGCTCAGGGACAGCGTACTATGGCTACACCTTC.

This clonotype was detected a few times. The CDR3 loop reads CASSPESGANVLTF. The CDR3 nucleotides read TGTGCCAGCAGCCCGGAGTCTGGGGCCAACGTCCTGACTTTC. The V and J genes are TRBV6-1 and TRBJ2-6; D not certain. The CDR3 is made up of 14 amino acids. Trimming stripped 6 bases from V and 1 base from J, with 7 bases between. CDR1 is MNHNS and CDR2 is SASEGT in the germline V gene.

This clonotype has at least ten counts. V gene TRBV6-5 combines with J gene TRBJ1-2; D perhaps matches TRBD1 (6 bases). The CDR3 totals 14 residues. Deletions cut 5 bases from V and 4 bases from J, with 14 bases between. Germline assignment: CDR1 MNHEY and CDR2 SVGAGI. CDR3 residues: CASSSGVDSYGYTF. The CDR3 DNA is TGTGCCAGCAGTAGTGGAGTGGACAGCTATGGCTACACCTTC.

Written as DNA, the CDR3 is TGTGCCAGCAGTCAAAAAGGGCTACCGAACACCGGGGAGCTGTTTTTT. Translation: CASSQKGLPNTGELFF. This rearrangement joins TRBV2 to TRBJ2-2; D gene uncertain. The CDR3 is made up of 16 amino acids. Germline lookup yields CDR1 SNHLY and CDR2 FYNNEI. The V end lost 5 bases, the J end lost 0 bases, and 13 bases lay between the germline ends.

The J gene is TRBJ2-6, the V gene TRBV7-8; no clear D gene. Per germline, CDR1 SGHVS and CDR2 FQNEAQ. Trimming cost V 8 bases and J 3 bases, with 5 bases left between them. CDR3 size: 12 residues. CDR3: CASALGANVLTF. In DNA, the CDR3 is TGTGCCAGCGCTCTTGGGGCCAACGTCCTGACTTTC.

This clonotype was observed a few times. A much more abundant neighbour one base away suggests this may be a read error. The V gene is TRBV20-1, the J gene TRBJ2-1; 10 positions agree with TRBD1. Germline V gene data show CDR1 as DFQATT and CDR2 as SNEGSKA (reference sequence). The CDR3 extends over 15 amino acids. V lost 3 bases, J lost 3 bases, and 5 bases stayed unmatched. The CDR3: CSASSGQGHYNEQFF. The CDR3, as DNA: TGCAGTGCTAGTTCGGGACAGGGGCACTACAATGAGCAGTTCTTC.

The rearrangement joins TRBV5-1 to TRBJ2-7, with 7 positions matching TRBD1. Per the germline V gene, CDR1 is SGHRS and CDR2 is YFSETQ. The CDR3 runs 14 residues. V lost 0 bases, J lost 6 bases, and 6 bases stayed unmatched. In nucleotides, the CDR3 is TGCGCCAGCAGCTTGGGACAGGGCTTCGGCGAGCAGTACTTC. It is translated as CASSLGQGFGEQYF.

The J gene is TRBJ2-3, the V gene TRBV20-1; D perhaps matches TRBD1 (6 bases). This CDR3 region has 15 residues. V lost 1 base and J lost 4, with 15 bases in between. The V gene's germline CDR1 is DFQATT and CDR2 SNEGSKA (reference sequence). The CDR3 protein is CSARVWGHQADTQYF. The CDR3 DNA follows: TGCAGTGCTAGAGTATGGGGGCATCAAGCAGATACGCAGTATTTT.

This clonotype has more than one count but fewer than ten. The CDR3 spells CASSFLAPVRLAGGPPYNEQFF. Written as DNA, the CDR3 is TGTGCCAGCAGTTTTTTGGCCCCCGTGAGACTAGCGGGGGGGCCTCCCTACAATGAGCAGTTCTTC. The V call is TRBV12-3 or TRBV12-4, the J call TRBJ2-1; 14 bases line up with TRBD2. The CDR3 is made up of 22 amino acids. V dropped 3 bases and J dropped 2; count of bases not matched to a gene: 18.

This clonotype occurred once. Being one base from a much bigger clone, this may be a read error. The CDR3 carries no conserved terminal phenylalanine or tryptophan, so it likely arises from a read error. The chain combines TRBV20-1 with TRBJ2-5, with 12 bases aligning to TRBD2. The closer fit of TRBJ2-7 to the DNA end suggests the J call may be wrong. The CDR3 consists of 15 residues. The germline CDR1 and CDR2 sequences are DFQATT and SNEGSKA (reference sequence). The CDR3 is CSASPRTSGDYEQYS. The DNA for the CDR3 is TGCAGTGCGTCACCCAGGACTAGCGGGGACTACGAGCAGTACTCC.

The table lists this clonotype with a few counts. The rearrangement links TRBV12-5 to TRBJ1-2, with TRBD1 identical over 7 bases. Per germline, CDR1 LGHNT and CDR2 FRNRAP. This CDR3 has 13 residues. Losses at the gene ends were 8 bases for V and 3 bases for J; bases not matched to a gene: 6. CDR3 amino acids: CASTQGGHYGYTF. The CDR3 region has the DNA TGTGCTAGTACTCAGGGGGGACACTATGGCTACACCTTC. The full variable domain, rest sourced from reference TRBV12-5 and TRBJ1-2, is DARVTQTPRHKVTEMGQEVTMRCQPILGHNTVFWYRQTMMQGLELLAYFRNRAPLDDSGMPKDRFSAEMPDATLATLKIQPSEPRDSAVYFCASTQGGHYGYTFGSGTRLTVV.

This clonotype appeared a few times. The chain combines TRBV24-1 with TRBJ2-3; D is uncertain. V dropped 3 bases and J dropped 6 bases, with 9 bases sitting between them. CDR3 length: 13 residues. CDR1 and CDR2 (germline): KGHDR, SFDVKD. CDR3 residues: CATSDPHQDTQYF. The CDR3 nucleotides are TGTGCCACCAGTGATCCTCATCAGGATACGCAGTATTTT.

The chain uses TRBV20-1 and TRBJ1-5; TRBD1 might be the D (5 bases). Germline V lookup: CDR1 DFQATT, CDR2 SNEGSKA (reference sequence). This CDR3 contains 15 residues. The V end lost 3 bases, the J end lost 5 bases, and 17 bases lay between the germline ends. CDR3 amino acids: CSARTSQGGHQPQHF. The CDR3 coding sequence is TGCAGTGCTAGGACTAGTCAGGGAGGACATCAGCCCCAGCATTTT.

This clonotype was counted ten times or more. The rearrangement uses TRBV12-3 or TRBV12-4 and TRBJ2-5; maybe TRBD1 (7 bases). The CDR3 has 15 residues. With 4 bases removed from V and 5 bases from J, the gap between germline ends came to 17 bases. CDR3 amino acids: CASSSHRGGGETQYF. DNA for the CDR3: TGTGCCAGCAGTTCCCACAGGGGAGGTGGGGAGACCCAGTACTTC.

Comment on this clonotype: This clone may be a read error of a much larger clone one base away. The chain employs TRBV10-3 and TRBJ2-7; maybe TRBD2 (6 bases). Germline V gene lookup returns CDR1 ENHRY and CDR2 SYGVKD. Trimming left V 7 bases short and J 7 bases short, with 17 bases between. The CDR3 runs 13 residues. The CDR3 nucleotides are TGTGCCATCAACCCGGGACTCTTCAATGAGCAGTACTTC. Translated, it gives CAINPGLFNEQYF.

The V call is TRBV12-3 or TRBV12-4, the J call TRBJ1-5; 8 bases line up with TRBD1. This CDR3 has 16 amino acids. Losses at the gene ends were 6 bases for V and 3 bases for J; bases not matched to a gene: 10. The DNA for the CDR3 is TGTGCCAGCAGGACGGACAGGGAACTCGCCAATCAGCCCCAGCATTTT. Its protein is CASRTDRELANQPQHF.

Worth noting for this clonotype: At one end the junction does not follow the germline gene, possibly because of a read error. The V and J genes are TRBV6-5 and TRBJ2-3; TRBD2 might be the D (5 bases). The CDR3 runs 16 residues. Germline V CDR1 and CDR2: MNHEY, SVGAGI. CDR3 nucleotide sequence: TGTGCCAGCAGTTACTCCCAGCGGCAACGGCACAGATACGCAGTATTT. It yields the protein CASSYSQRQRHRYAVF.

The chain joins TRBV4-2 to TRBJ2-3; D not resolved. V lost 4 bases to trimming and J lost 7 bases, with 18 bases between them. There are 15 residues in the CDR3. Germline V gene lookup returns CDR1 LGHNA and CDR2 YNFKEQ. The CDR3 loop reads CASSPRANSGNTQYF. CDR3 DNA: TGTGCCAGCAGCCCCCGGGCGAACTCTGGCAATACGCAGTATTTT.